The TCR beta chain described here comes from a study of cytomegalovirus exposure and HLA in healthy donors (dated by TCRdb to the late 2010s). Background for the entire study: An earlier analysis of several hundred of the donors reported more than 250 Gb of sequence data and 120 million or so unique TCR beta sequences from 150 million to 200 million T cells. A later analysis re-examined previously published TCR beta repertoires from more than 600 donors and added high-resolution HLA genotyping to investigate patterns of TCR occurrence. The T cell repertoires of several hundred subjects were profiled by immunosequencing and related to cytomegalovirus serostatus. High-throughput TCR immunosequencing, statistical association of individual TCRs with disease status, and machine learning were combined to predict cytomegalovirus infection status. Every repertoire in the discovery cohort had been generated on one and the same sequencing platform. On average, roughly 240,000 unique TCR beta nucleotide sequences were sequenced per donor among a few hundred genotyped donors of the cohort, with 15% to 20% of those sequences being non-productive. Donor age, sex, ethnicity and CMV serostatus were collected together with the repertoire data. An early release covering 550 to 650 HLA-typed donors comprised about 310 gigabases of sequencing data and 85 million to 100 million unique TCR sequences. Along with the roughly 610-subject first cohort, a separate validation cohort of over a hundred different subjects was used. Genome-wide SNP genotypes for about 55% of the roughly 670 donors were used in a later genetic analysis, which treated that subset as a discovery cohort. To decide whether each TCR beta V gene segment behaved as functional or pseudogenic, an earlier analysis of over 500 of the donors relied on high-throughput TCR beta sequencing. In the later analysis, no new phenotypic data were used to find candidate immune exposures; instead, reliance was placed on TCR beta sequences and their occurrence across donors. Roughly five DR-DQ haplotypes were treated as single units for association and clustering because of strong linkage in the cohort. The study was designed to test whether signatures of past pathogen exposure could be identified by cataloging public T cell receptors. Of the approximately 400 genotyped donors, 80% to 90% were placed in the genetic ancestry cluster associated with self-reported Caucasian donors. HLA typing included class I and class II loci at four-digit resolution. The number of donors typed differed by locus, with 629-630 for A, B, C, DRB1 and DQB1, 522 for DQA1, 600 to 610 for DPA1, and 450 to 480 for DPB1. The full study reports these points: It was suggested by the authors that the approach could potentially be generalized to other disease states and immunological phenotypes. Broadly in line with IMGT annotations, most TCR beta V segments showed up in productive rearrangements about 87% or about 30% of the time in an earlier analysis of roughly 590 of the donors. Correlated functional status among segregating V segments might reflect linkage disequilibrium, but an unknown experimental factor could not be ruled out. Strong co-occurrence of HLA alleles, especially DR and DQ, made assigning TCR associations to individual alleles difficult. Cytomegalovirus status was reported to be diagnosed by the classifier with high specificity and sensitivity in both the original and validation cohorts. In this cohort, only TCR beta chains were sequenced, and detectable features were limited by the absence of alpha or paired-chain data. Across donors, most TCR sequences were observed very rarely, whereas some public TCRs were present in many individuals. In a later analysis, most CMV-associated TCR beta chains were found to appear HLA-restricted, with HLA associations seemingly driven largely by CMV exposure. A later genetic analysis reported fewer N-insertions in productive TCRs among donors in an Asian-associated ancestry cluster than the 666-donor mean. A later analysis associated about 17,000 TCR beta sequences with specific HLA alleles at a false discovery rate of 0.05. A later genetic analysis associated a missense DCLRE1C variant with V-gene and J-gene trimming of TCR beta chains, and an independent cohort replicated the association. Three of the identified cytomegalovirus-associated TCR beta chains were confirmed in vitro to be specific for cytomegalovirus antigens. The only immune exposure information available for the cohort was CMV serostatus. Sequencing depth was assumed to be roughly uniform across donors in the presence/absence analyses, though that assumption may not hold. A further reported finding was that TCR beta sequences accurately predicted the HLA-A and HLA-B alleles for most subjects in the first cohort. The study listed 150 to 200 TCR beta chains as associated with cytomegalovirus. Because HLA typing was missing for some donors at each locus, association tests included only the typed subset. Because counts were too low, approximately 18 rarely observed V segments, including chromosome 9 orphons, were excluded from the earlier analysis of a few hundred of the donors. A cluster of highly shared sequence variants was judged likely to be a technical artifact of the sequencing pipeline. In a later analysis, HLA-associated TCR beta chains were found to be more clonally expanded and to have lower generation probabilities than equally common non-associated chains. Some IMGT-functional V segments, including TRBV6-2 and TRBV6-3, could not be told apart with the 87-base-pair reads, so those segments were excluded. A later analysis reported that several top co-occurrence clusters appeared linked to parvovirus B19, influenza, CMV and Epstein-Barr virus. In a later analysis, TCR association rates were found to vary across HLA loci, with the most associated TCRs seen for DRB1 alleles and the fewest for HLA-C alleles.

The cohort was made up of approximately 670 healthy bone marrow donors. Cohort members were all nominally healthy when sampled, although unrecorded immune exposures were likely present. The donor tested CMV seropositive and was one of the 289 seropositive cohort members. Every donor gave a peripheral blood sample, and the peripheral blood mononuclear cells from that sample were used for TCR beta sequencing. Genomic DNA extraction from the blood cell samples was performed with the Qiagen DNeasy Blood Extraction Kit. This clone has only one observation. Its cognate antigen has yet to be identified. Base qualities are not recorded, but no much larger clone differs from it by a single base. The CDR3 goes from the cysteine to the phenylalanine over 15 residues. Only the CDR3 part of the read is kept: 45 bases, read in frame from the first base. The germline V gene (reference sequence) gives CDR1 as LNHDA and CDR2 as SQIVND. V drops 7 bases and J drops 8 bases, leaving 21 bases in between.

The library relied on the immunoSEQ multiplex PCR assay. For the multiplex PCR, a mixture combining 60 forward primers for TCR Vbeta segments and 13 reverse primers for TCR Jbeta segments was used. A multiplex PCR assay on genomic DNA amplified the CDR3 region of rearranged TCR beta genes. Amplified TCR beta libraries were sequenced as 87-base-pair reads on the Illumina HiSeq System. The source study handled its data this way. In a later analysis, around 80 million unique TCR beta chains were counted across the 500 to 850 repertoires, and around 11 million of these chains were shared by at least two donors. Raw reads were error-corrected and collapsed into unique sequences by a nearest-neighbor algorithm in which closely related sequences were merged to remove PCR and sequencing errors. To assign V, D and J gene segments, CDR3 sequences were aligned to IMGT reference sequences. For a sequence to be retained, a match of at least six nucleotides was required to both a V gene segment and a J gene segment. A rearrangement counted as productive if the CDR3 had no stop codons and remained in frame with V and J, and every other rearrangement counted as non-productive. CDR3 was defined by IMGT convention, running from the second conserved V-encoded cysteine to the conserved J-encoded phenylalanine. The earlier analysis of approximately 500 of the donors excluded sequences that lacked an unambiguous match to a single V gene segment. An earlier analysis of 500 to 700 of the donors classified V segments as functional when productive rearrangements were above 56.7% and as segregating when the standard deviation between donors was above 5%. A statistical classification framework was developed to diagnose cytomegalovirus status using the catalog of TCR beta chain sequences. A later analysis assigned V and J genes by comparing TCR nucleotide sequences with IMGT/GENE-DB human TR gene sequences. The TCRdist pipeline was used in a later analysis to assign CDR3 sequences and most-parsimonious VDJ recombination scenarios. In a later analysis, every TCR beta chain was defined by the combination of its CDR3 amino acid sequence and its V-gene family, and reads without a unique V-gene family were dropped. As a way to deal with suspected cross-contamination and a sequencing artifact, a later analysis dropped 500 to 700 nucleotide sequences that were highly shared and had low generation probability. For each public chain, a later analysis derived a clonal expansion index from normalized ranks of inferred template counts within each repertoire. In a later analysis, generation probabilities were computed with a VDJ recombination model fitted to out-of-frame rearrangements, and the resulting probabilities were checked against IGoR. Hypergeometric tests were used in a later analysis to score TCR-TCR, TCR-HLA and TCR-CMV co-occurrence, with a repertoire-size bias correction applied to the TCR pairs. A later analysis estimated false discovery rates by permuting HLA or CMV assignments 20 times. In a later analysis, co-occurring TCRs were grouped with DBSCAN, and TCRdist sequence similarity was added when clustering was performed within HLA-allele-positive subsets. Co-occurrence clustering excluded repertoires with fewer than 30,000 or more than 120,000 public chains, plus five with anomalous nucleotide sharing. What TCRdb holds here is the immuneACCESS table cut down to in-frame rearrangements. Part of the clones is not present; checked against another copy, under half of the missing clones reflect an unresolved V gene, and the others are unexplained. V and J calls plus clone size are reproduced from that table; the DNA served to infer D and trimming. The sample yields about 94,000 clones; approximately 76% were counted once. Roughly 6.9% of the sample is in the top ten clones.

The receptor was isolated from a man in his forties in good health and CMV-seropositive. Sequenced sample: PBMCs. This sequence uses TRBV19 and TRBJ2-1, and perhaps TRBD2 as D gene, on 6 matching bases. The DNA sequence reads TGTGCCAGTAAGGCTCTCACGGAGGGCGGAGATGAGCAGTTCTTC. It is translated as CASKALTEGGDEQFF.